The rows below give T cell receptor beta chains drawn from one sample of a study of PD-1 blockade in mismatch repair-deficient tumors. The data were produced by immunoSEQ multiplex PCR, yet TCRdb's version contains in-frame clones alone and is incomplete. The sample has roughly 130,000 clones; 88% are singletons. Specimen: peripheral blood, collected 72 weeks after starting pembrolizumab. Receptors were obtained from an adult with mismatch repair-deficient cancer. The CDR3 runs from the conserved cysteine through the conserved F or W. Fields, in order: clone size, J gene, D gene, V gene, CDR3 DNA, CDR3 protein. The D gene is left open where the match is weak. A row's size may be missing; if present it is once, few, many or a size class.

. | TRBJ2-4 | . | TRBV4-1 | TGCGCCAGCAGCCACCCGGGACTAGCCAAAAACATTCAGTACTTC | CASSHPGLAKNIQYF
. | TRBJ2-1 | . | TRBV27 | TGTGCCAGCAGTTCTACTCCCCTGGGCTCCTACAATGAGCAGTTCTTC | CASSSTPLGSYNEQFF
. | TRBJ2-3 | . | TRBV7-2 | TGTGCCAGCAGCTTAGTAACCTGGGGGCAGTATTTT | CASSLVTWGQYF
. | TRBJ2-1 | . | TRBV30 | TGTGCCTGGACGACCTACAATGAGCAGTTCTTC | CAWTTYNEQFF
. | TRBJ2-2 | . | TRBV25-1 | TGTGCCAGCAGTGAGGGCACCGGGGAGCTGTTTTTT | CASSEGTGELFF
. | TRBJ2-6 | . | TRBV9 | TGTGCCAGCAGCGTAGGGCAGGGAGGCTCTGGGGCCAACGTCCTGACTTTC | CASSVGQGGSGANVLTF
. | TRBJ2-5 | TRBD2 | TRBV28 | TGTGCCAGCAGTCCGCCCACCCGACTAGCGGGAGGGCCCCCCCAGTACTTC | CASSPPTRLAGGPPQYF
. | TRBJ2-2 | . | TRBV6-5 | TGTGCCAGCAGTTACTCTAGGGCCGGGGAGCTGTTTTTT | CASSYSRAGELFF
. | TRBJ2-6 | . | TRBV11-2 | TGTGCCAGCAGCTTAGTGAGCTCTGGGGCCAACGTCCTGACTTTC | CASSLVSSGANVLTF
. | TRBJ2-7 | . | TRBV28 | TGTGCCAGCAGTTTAGGACGGGGAAGCTACTACGAGCAGTACTTC | CASSLGRGSYYEQYF
. | TRBJ1-3 | TRBD1 | TRBV15 | TGTGCCACCAGCAGAGAGGACAGGGAGGATGGAAACACCATATATTTT | CATSREDREDGNTIYF
. | TRBJ2-7 | . | TRBV15 | TGTGCCACCAGCAGAGAAAGGGGTGGGGGCGCTGGCGAGCAGTACTTC | CATSRERGGGAGEQYF
. | TRBJ1-5 | . | TRBV29-1 | TGCAGCGTTGCGGCAGGGGGCAATCAGCCCCAGCATTTT | CSVAAGGNQPQHF
. | TRBJ1-3 | . | TRBV5-1 | TGCGCCAGCAGCTTGGGGTTCTCTGGAAACACCATATATTTT | CASSLGFSGNTIYF
. | TRBJ1-1 | . | TRBV10-3 | TGTGCCATCAGTAGAACAGGGCCCCAATCTGAAGCTTTCTTT | CAISRTGPQSEAFF
. | TRBJ2-2 | TRBD2 | TRBV4-3 | TGCGCCAGCAGCCAACGCCTAGCGGGCACCGGGGAGCTGTTTTTT | CASSQRLAGTGELFF
. | TRBJ2-3 | . | TRBV27 | TGTGCCAGCAGTTGGGGAGCAGATACGCAGTATTTT | CASSWGADTQYF
. | TRBJ2-3 | . | TRBV4-1 | TGCGCCAGCAGCCAAGACAGGGGAACAGATACGCAGTATTTT | CASSQDRGTDTQYF
. | TRBJ2-5 | . | TRBV25-1 | TGTGCCAGCAGTGAATTCGGGGGAGGTGAGACCCAGTACTTC | CASSEFGGGETQYF
. | TRBJ2-7 | TRBD2 | TRBV11-2 | TGTGCCAGCAGCCCCCCGGGACTAGCGGGAGAAGGCGAGCAGTACTTC | CASSPPGLAGEGEQYF
. | TRBJ2-1 | TRBD2 | TRBV27 | TGTGCCAGCAGTTTTCCCCAACTAGCGGGAGTCTACAATGAGCAGTTCTTC | CASSFPQLAGVYNEQFF
. | TRBJ2-4 | TRBD1 | TRBV5-1 | TGCGCCAGCAGCTCCGGGACAGTCGGCGGTGGGCTGAACATTCAGTACTTC | CASSSGTVGGGLNIQYF
. | TRBJ2-1 | . | TRBV12-5 | TGTGCTAGTGGTTTGGGAACCTCAGGTTGGGGGCTGGATGAGCAGTTCTTC | CASGLGTSGWGLDEQFF
. | TRBJ2-2 | . | TRBV7-2 | TGTGCCAGCAGCTTAGGGGGAGACACCGGGGAGCTGTTTTTT | CASSLGGDTGELFF
. | TRBJ2-1 | . | TRBV29-1 | TGCAGCGTTGAAATGTGGAAGGGGGGGATGGACAATGAGCAGTTCTTC | CSVEMWKGGMDNEQFF
. | TRBJ2-1 | TRBD2 | TRBV11-2 | TGTGCCAGCAGCTTAGATCTGGCGGGAGGGCCCTACAATGAGCAGTTCTTC | CASSLDLAGGPYNEQFF
once | TRBJ2-1 | TRBD2 | TRBV15 | TGTGCCACCAGCAACGGACTAGTTCTTAATGAGCAGTTCTTC | CATSNGLVLNEQFF
. | TRBJ2-1 | TRBD2 | TRBV7-2 | TGTGCCAGCAGCCGCCCCCGGACTAGTGGCTACAATGAGCAGTTCTTC | CASSRPRTSGYNEQFF
once | TRBJ2-3 | TRBD1 | TRBV29-1 | TGCAGCGTTGAAGATGAAGACAGGGTCAGGGATACGCAGTATTTT | CSVEDEDRVRDTQYF
. | TRBJ1-4 | . | TRBV5-6 | TGTGCCAGCAGCCGGAGGGGGGCGCGTAATGAAAAACTGTTTTTT | CASSRRGARNEKLFF
few | TRBJ1-1 | . | TRBV6-4 | TGTGCCAGCAGTGACACCTCGGACGCGAAGGAGGCTTTCTTT | CASSDTSDAKEAFF
. | TRBJ2-2 | . | TRBV30 | TGTGCCTCGAAGCTAGGGTCGTACACCGGGGAGCTGTTTTTT | CASKLGSYTGELFF
few | TRBJ2-7 | TRBD2 | TRBV5-4 | TGTGCCAGCAGCTTGTCTAGCGGGACCTACGAGCAGTACTTC | CASSLSSGTYEQYF
. | TRBJ2-7 | . | TRBV5-4 | TGTGCCAGCAGCTCAAAAGCGGGCGAAACCTACGAGCAGTACTTC | CASSSKAGETYEQYF
. | TRBJ2-7 | TRBD2 | TRBV19 | TGTGCCAGTGGACTAAAAGCGGGAGCCCCCTACGAGCAGTACTTC | CASGLKAGAPYEQYF
. | TRBJ2-3 | TRBD1 | TRBV11-1 | TGTGCCAGCAGCTTAGTGACAGGGACCAGCACAGATACGCAGTATTTT | CASSLVTGTSTDTQYF
. | TRBJ2-3 | TRBD2 | TRBV5-1 | TGCGCCAGCAGCTTGTGGCTAGCGGGAGGCGCAGATACGCAGTATTTT | CASSLWLAGGADTQYF
few | TRBJ2-6 | . | TRBV5-4 | TGTGCCAGCAGCTTAGGAGGCTCTGGGGCCAACGTCCTGACTTTC | CASSLGGSGANVLTF
. | TRBJ2-1 | TRBD2 | TRBV5-1 | TGCGCCAGCACCAGAACCGGACTAGCGGGTAACAGGGTCTCCTACAATGAGCAGTTCTTC | CASTRTGLAGNRVSYNEQFF
once | TRBJ2-1 | TRBD2 | TRBV27 | TGTGCCAGCAGTTGGTTAGCGGGAGAAGGGATCGATGAGCAGTTCTTC | CASSWLAGEGIDEQFF
. | TRBJ1-5 | TRBD1 | TRBV4-1 | TGCGCCAGCAGTACGGACAGGAGAAATCAGCCCCAGCATTTT | CASSTDRRNQPQHF
. | TRBJ2-5 | . | TRBV27 | TGTGCCAGCAGTGAATGGGGGAGCACAGAGACCCAGTACTTC | CASSEWGSTETQYF
. | TRBJ1-4 | . | TRBV7-9 | TGTGCCAGCAGCCGAGAGGGCGTGAGGAGTGAAAAACTGTTTTTT | CASSREGVRSEKLFF
. | TRBJ1-5 | TRBD1 | TRBV10-2 | TGCGCCAGCAGCGCGGACAGGGTGGATCAGCCCCAGCATTTT | CASSADRVDQPQHF
. | TRBJ2-2 | TRBD2 | TRBV4-3 | TGCGCCAGCAGCCGAGCTAGCGGGGAAGACACCGGGGAGCTGTTTTTT | CASSRASGEDTGELFF
. | TRBJ2-7 | . | TRBV7-9 | TGTGCCAGCAGCCATGGACAGAGCTCCTACGAGCAGTACTTC | CASSHGQSSYEQYF
. | TRBJ2-7 | TRBD2 | TRBV27 | TGTGCCAGCAGACCCCGCGGGGGGCACTACGAGCAGTACTTC | CASRPRGGHYEQYF
. | TRBJ1-5 | TRBD1 | TRBV30 | TGTGCCTGGGAGACAGGGGGCGGGGGTCAGCCCCAGCATTTT | CAWETGGGGQPQHF
. | TRBJ2-1 | . | TRBV11-2 | TGTGCCAGCAGCTTAGTGTTTAGCGTATACAATGAGCAGTTCTTC | CASSLVFSVYNEQFF
. | TRBJ2-7 | TRBD1 | TRBV29-1 | TGCAGCGTTGAAGAAGGACAGGGTCCCTACGAGCAGTACTTC | CSVEEGQGPYEQYF
. | TRBJ2-1 | TRBD2 | TRBV9 | TGTGCCAGCAGCCCAGTGGGGGGGTACTACAATGAGCAGTTCTTC | CASSPVGGYYNEQFF
few | TRBJ2-7 | . | TRBV28 | TGTGCCAGCAGTTTTTACAGATACTACGAGCAGTACTTC | CASSFYRYYEQYF
. | TRBJ2-7 | TRBD2 | TRBV4-3 | TGCGCCAGCAGCCAGACGCTTTTAGCGGGAGAAGTGACCTACGAGCAGTACTTC | CASSQTLLAGEVTYEQYF
. | TRBJ1-3 | TRBD1 | TRBV29-1 | TGCAGCGTTGACCCGACAGGGGCAGGAAACACCATATATTTT | CSVDPTGAGNTIYF